These T cell receptor beta chains were read from a single sample in a study of blood T cell repertoires in COVID-19. Assay: immunoSEQ multiplex PCR; the TCRdb copy retains only in-frame clones and omits some. The sample records some 220,000 clones, 80% being singletons. Sample: peripheral blood. These receptors were obtained from a woman in her seventies with acute or convalescent COVID-19. Both conserved end residues are part of each CDR3. A D gene is named only where the DNA matches it firmly. Clone sizes are given selectively: once, few, many, or a class where the clone is expanded.

TRBJ2-1 TRBV7-6 NA NA TGTGCCAGCAGCTTAGCGGGGGGAAGGAACAATGAGCAGTTCTTC CASSLAGGRNNEQFF
TRBJ1-6 TRBV27 NA NA TGTGCCAGCAGTTCAGGACAGTATAGCAATTCACCCCTCCACTTT CASSSGQYSNSPLHF
TRBJ1-2 TRBV3-1/TRBV3-2 NA NA TGTGCCAGCAGCCAAGATGAGGGCCGTGGCTACACCTTC CASSQDEGRGYTF
TRBJ1-2 TRBV6-4 NA NA TGTGCCAGCAGTCCCGACTTTGGCTATGGCTACACCTTC CASSPDFGYGYTF
TRBJ2-2 TRBV9 NA NA TGTGCCAGCAGCGTAGGTTCAGGGGACACCGGGGAGCTGTTTTTT CASSVGSGDTGELFF
TRBJ2-3 TRBV7-2 TRBD2 NA TGTGCCAGCAGCTCGGGGGGTTTTCGACCAGATACGCAGTATTTT CASSSGGFRPDTQYF
TRBJ2-3 TRBV19 TRBD2 NA TGTGCCAGTAGTATAGCGGGGGGAACAAGCACAGATACGCAGTATTTT CASSIAGGTSTDTQYF
TRBJ2-3 TRBV20-1 TRBD1 NA TGCAGTGCTAGTCCGGGACAGGTACTAGATACGCAGTATTTT CSASPGQVLDTQYF
TRBJ1-2 TRBV12-3/TRBV12-4 NA NA TGTGCCAGCAGTTTAGTCTCCAACTATGGCTACACCTTC CASSLVSNYGYTF
TRBJ2-1 TRBV19 TRBD1 NA TGTGCCAGTAGAAAGGGACAGGAGAACTACAATGAGCAGTTCTTC CASRKGQENYNEQFF
TRBJ2-1 TRBV5-1 NA once TGCGCCAGCAGCTTAGACCCCAGGGTGAGGTACAATGAGCAGTTCTTC CASSLDPRVRYNEQFF
TRBJ2-2 TRBV6-5 TRBD1 few TGTGCCAGCAGAGCCGGGACAGTCTACACCGGGGAGCTGTTTTTT CASRAGTVYTGELFF
TRBJ1-2 TRBV29-1 NA NA TGCAGCGTTGAAGACAGTTCGTATGGCTACACCTTC CSVEDSSYGYTF
TRBJ2-2 TRBV2 TRBD2 once TGTGCCAGCAGTGAAGGAGGGACTAGGGTCGGGGAGCTGTTTTTT CASSEGGTRVGELFF
TRBJ1-4 TRBV27 TRBD1 NA TGTGCCAACCTGTTGGGGTCCCCGGGACAGGATGAAAAACTGTTTTTT CANLLGSPGQDEKLFF
TRBJ2-5 TRBV30 TRBD1 NA TGTGCCTGGGAGGGGACAGGGAGTTTGGAGACCCAGTACTTC CAWEGTGSLETQYF
TRBJ1-4 TRBV2 TRBD1 once TGTGCCAGCAGTGAAGCGCGGGGACAGCCCTCTGAAAAACTGTTTTTT CASSEARGQPSEKLFF
TRBJ2-3 TRBV2 TRBD2 NA TGTGCCAGCAGGGAGACTAGCGGGGGGGCCCTTACGCAGTATTTT CASRETSGGALTQYF
TRBJ2-4 TRBV2 NA NA TGTGCCAGCAGTGTTTGGCAAACCAAAAACATTCAGTACTTC CASSVWQTKNIQYF
TRBJ1-6 TRBV6-5 TRBD1 NA TGTGCCAGCAAAAACGTCGACAGGGGTAATTCACCCCTCCACTTT CASKNVDRGNSPLHF
TRBJ2-5 TRBV11-1 NA NA TGTGCCAGCAGCTCGACTAGTTCTTTCGGGACCCAGTACTTC CASSSTSSFGTQYF
TRBJ2-7 TRBV15 TRBD1 NA TGTGCCACCAGCATACGGGACAGGTATGAGCAGTACTTC CATSIRDRYEQYF
TRBJ2-1 TRBV7-8 TRBD1 NA TGTGCCAGCAGCTTAAGCAGGGGGCCCCGTTCCTACAATGAGCAGTTCTTC CASSLSRGPRSYNEQFF
TRBJ1-5 TRBV30 NA NA TGTGCCTGGAGTGTACTCGGTCAGCCCCAGCATTTT CAWSVLGQPQHF
TRBJ1-5 TRBV6-5 NA NA TGTGCCAGCAGCTTGACGGGAAATCAGCCCCAGCATTTT CASSLTGNQPQHF
TRBJ2-3 TRBV30 TRBD1 once TGTGCCTGCCAGGACAGGGGCACAGATACGCAGTATTTT CACQDRGTDTQYF
TRBJ1-2 TRBV14 NA once TGTGCCAGCAGCCAACTTGACGGAGGCTTCTATGGCTACACCTTC CASSQLDGGFYGYTF
TRBJ2-3 TRBV13 TRBD1 NA TGTGCCAGCACCGAAGATGGGACAGGGGTTAGGAATACGCAGTATTTT CASTEDGTGVRNTQYF
TRBJ1-1 TRBV6-6 TRBD1 once TGTGCCAGCAGTCAGGGACAGGGTAAAGGCACTGAAGCTTTCTTT CASSQGQGKGTEAFF
TRBJ2-5 TRBV5-1 TRBD2 NA TGCGCCAGCAGCTTTATAGCGGGGGAGTCCCCTCAAGAGACCCAGTACTTC CASSFIAGESPQETQYF
TRBJ2-7 TRBV6-2/TRBV6-3 TRBD1 NA TGTGCCAGCAGTTACTCGATAAAGGGACAGAGAATCTACGAGCAGTACTTC CASSYSIKGQRIYEQYF
TRBJ1-2 TRBV6-5 NA NA TGTGCCAGCAGAAAACCGGGAGGCGACTATGGCTACACCTTC CASRKPGGDYGYTF
TRBJ1-2 TRBV7-8 NA NA TGTGCCAGCAGCTTAGGGAACGCGGGGGCGGCCTATGGCTACACCTTC CASSLGNAGAAYGYTF
TRBJ2-2 TRBV2 NA NA TGTGCCAGCGGGGGGAGGACCGGGGAGCTGTTTTTT CASGGRTGELFF
TRBJ2-7 TRBV15 NA few TGTGCCACCAGCCCGGTCGGGGGTTCCTACGAGCAGTACTTC CATSPVGGSYEQYF
TRBJ1-1 TRBV3-1/TRBV3-2 NA once TGTGCCAGCAGCACCCCGGGAGGGAACACTGAAGCTTTCTTT CASSTPGGNTEAFF
TRBJ1-6 TRBV28 TRBD1 many TGTGCCAGCAGCCTTACAGGGGCCCCCCTCCACTTT CASSLTGAPLHF
TRBJ1-4 TRBV6-1 TRBD1 NA TGTGCCAGCAGTGACCAAAACCGGGACAGGGGGCCAAAACCCAGCGAAAAACTGTTTTTT CASSDQNRDRGPKPSEKLFF
TRBJ1-5 TRBV2 NA NA TGTGCCAGCAGTGTGGACAGCTTCAATCAGCCCCAGCATTTT CASSVDSFNQPQHF
TRBJ2-2 TRBV10-3 TRBD1 NA TGTGCCATCACTCAACATCCGGGACAGGGTACGGGGGAGCTGTTTTTT CAITQHPGQGTGELFF
TRBJ1-1 TRBV18 NA NA TGTGCCTCCTCGGACAGCCCGAACACTGAAGCTTTCTTT CASSDSPNTEAFF
TRBJ1-3 TRBV7-8 NA once TGTGCCAGCAGCCCTTTCTCTGGAAACACCATATATTTT CASSPFSGNTIYF
TRBJ2-1 TRBV18 NA NA TGTGCCAGCTCACCGGGCAGGGGTAGTCACAATGAGCAGTTCTTC CASSPGRGSHNEQFF
TRBJ2-1 TRBV11-3 NA few TGTGCCAGCAGCTCACTAGGGAGAGGCGAGCAGTTCTTC CASSSLGRGEQFF
TRBJ2-3 TRBV29-1 TRBD1 NA TGCAGCGTTGACAAGGGGGCAACGTATACGCAGTATTTT CSVDKGATYTQYF
TRBJ2-3 TRBV9 TRBD2 once TGTGCCAGCAGCGTTTCTGGGGGGGAGACAGATACGCAGTATTTT CASSVSGGETDTQYF
TRBJ2-4 TRBV6-5 NA NA TGTGCCAGCACGGTGGAGTCCATTCAGTACTTC CASTVESIQYF
TRBJ2-4 TRBV3-1/TRBV3-2 NA NA TGTGCCAGCAGCCACTCAAGCAACATTCAGTACTTC CASSHSSNIQYF
TRBJ1-2 TRBV25-1 NA few TGTGCCAGCCAGGGACAACCCTATGGCTACACCTTC CASQGQPYGYTF
TRBJ2-6 TRBV4-2 NA NA TGTGCCAGCAGGCTCTCGGACAACTCTGGGGCCAACGTCCTGACTTTC CASRLSDNSGANVLTF
TRBJ2-3 TRBV7-9 TRBD1 NA TGTGCCAGCAGGCCGGACAGGCGGAGCACAGATACGCAGTATTTT CASRPDRRSTDTQYF
TRBJ2-7 TRBV5-1 TRBD2 NA TGCGCCAGCAGCTCGTTAAGCGGGGGGGCCTTCTCCTACGAGCAGTACTTC CASSSLSGGAFSYEQYF